The 24 T cell receptor beta chains reported below all come from one sample, sequenced in a study of cytotoxic CD8 clonotypes in ibrutinib-treated CLL (dated by TCRdb to the early 2020s). The library came from the immunoSEQ multiplex PCR assay. TCRdb holds this immuneACCESS table with in-frame rearrangements only. Some clones are missing; in checked studies, unresolved V genes explain under half, and the rest has no known cause. The sample table contains around 200,000 clones; only one count was recorded for roughly 65% of them. About 6% of the sample is in the top ten clones. The sample's time point label is to be understood as: 12 months on ibrutinib. The sample in question was PBMCs, obtained after 12 months of ibrutinib treatment. Receptors originate from a human donor with chronic lymphocytic leukemia.

This clone was seen more than once but under ten times. The chain joins TRBV2 to TRBJ1-6, with D unclear. The CDR3 has 17 residues. Germline CDR1 reads SNHLY; CDR2 reads FYNNEI. V was clipped by 8 bases and J by 4 bases, with 21 bases between them. CDR3 DNA: TGTGCCAGCGTCTCATCGGTGAACGTTAAGTATAATTCACCCCTCCACTTT. Translation gives CASVSSVNVKYNSPLHF.

This chain joins TRBV29-1 and TRBJ2-3, with D possibly TRBD2 on 5 matching bases. Trimming took 4 bases from V and 4 from J, leaving 6 bases between them. The V gene's germline CDR1 is SQVTM and CDR2 ANQGSEA. This CDR3 has 11 residues. DNA for the CDR3: TGCAGCGTTGTACTAGCAGATACGCAGTATTTT. Translation gives CSVVLADTQYF.

This rearrangement joins TRBV4-1 to TRBJ1-2; D is unresolved. Germline CDR1 MGHRA, CDR2 YSYEKL. The CDR3 consists of 16 residues. Trimming cost V 0 bases and J 5 bases, with 16 bases left between them. This chain's CDR3 is CASSQDQSRGIYGYTF. CDR3 DNA sequence: TGCGCCAGCAGCCAAGATCAATCACGTGGGATTTATGGCTACACCTTC.

The chain recombines TRBV7-2 with TRBJ2-3; 10 nucleotides line up with TRBD2. CDR1 is SGHTA and CDR2 is FQGNSA in the germline V gene. J lost 2 bases, V lost 5 bases, and 10 bases had no gene match. CDR3 length: 17 amino acids. Here the CDR3 reads CASSLSGRGSYTDTQYF. The CDR3, as DNA: TGTGCCAGCAGCCTGAGCGGGAGGGGAAGCTACACAGATACGCAGTATTTT. Looking up the rest from reference TRBV7-2 and TRBJ2-3 gives the full variable domain: GAGVSQSPSNKVTEKGKDVELRCDPISGHTALYWYRQSLGQGLEFLIYFQGNSAPDKSGLPSDRFSAERTGGSVSTLTIQRTQQEDSAVYLCASSLSGRGSYTDTQYFGPGTRLTVL.

This chain uses TRBV5-1 with TRBJ2-7; D is unclear. V lost 0 bases to trimming and J lost 7 bases, with 11 bases between them. Per the germline V gene, CDR1 is SGHRS and CDR2 is YFSETQ. The CDR3 extends over 13 amino acids. CDR3 in DNA: TGCGCCAGCAGCTTGGACTATGGGTTTGAGCAGTACTTC. Translation: CASSLDYGFEQYF. The whole variable domain, filled in from reference TRBV5-1 and TRBJ2-7, reads KAGVTQTPRYLIKTRGQQVTLSCSPISGHRSVSWYQQTPGQGLQFLFEYFSETQRNKGNFPGRFSGRQFSNSRSEMNVSTLELGDSALYLCASSLDYGFEQYFGPGTRLTVT.

The chain is built from TRBV7-6 and TRBJ2-1; 10 nucleotides align to TRBD2. The V gene end was trimmed by 4 bases and the J gene end by 7 bases; junction bases not matched to a gene: 1. The length of the CDR3 is 13 residues. The germline gives CDR1 SGHVS, CDR2 FNYEAQ. The DNA for the CDR3 is TGTGCCAGCAGCTCGACTAGCGGGAATGAGCAGTTCTTC. This sequence encodes CASSSTSGNEQFF. The whole variable domain, remainder taken from reference TRBV7-6 and TRBJ2-1, is GAGVSQSPRYKVTKRGQDVALRCDPISGHVSLYWYRQALGQGPEFLTYFNYEAQQDKSGLPNDRFSAERPEGSISTLTIQRTEQRDSAMYRCASSSTSGNEQFFGPGTRLTVL.

The V and J genes are TRBV5-6 and TRBJ1-3; TRBD1 matches 7 bases. The junction had 1 base not matched to a gene; V was cut back by 2 bases and J by 2 bases. CDR1 and CDR2 from the germline V gene are SGHDT and YYEEEE. There are 14 residues in the CDR3. In DNA form, the CDR3 reads TGTGCCAGCAGCTTAACAGGGGCTGGAAACACCATATATTTT. Residues: CASSLTGAGNTIYF.

This clone has more than one count but fewer than ten. At one of its ends the junction is not consistent with the germline gene, which may arise from a read error. The V and J genes are TRBV5-6 and TRBJ1-2, with D uncertain. Germline V gene sequence: CDR1 SGHDT, CDR2 YYEEEE. CDR3 size: 10 residues. CDR3 loop: CASSLGANDF. CDR3 bases: TGTGCCAGCAGCTTAGGCGCTAATGACTTC.

The V call is TRBV29-1, the J call TRBJ2-7; 10 bases agree with TRBD1. Germline V lookup: CDR1 SQVTM, CDR2 ANQGSEA. V dropped 6 bases and J dropped 7; count of bases not matched to a gene: 6. This CDR3 is built from 12 residues. The CDR3 here is CSVDRGLKEQYF. CDR3 DNA sequence: TGCAGCGTAGACAGGGGGCTGAAAGAGCAGTACTTC.

The V and J genes are TRBV9 and TRBJ2-3; 7 bases agree with TRBD2. Germline CDR1 SGDLS, CDR2 YYNGEE. The CDR3 has 16 residues. With V trimmed by 4 bases and J by 0 bases, 8 bases remained unmatched. The CDR3 spells CASSPRLALSTDTQYF. CDR3 nucleotides: TGTGCCAGCAGCCCAAGACTAGCACTGAGCACAGATACGCAGTATTTT.

V and J are TRBV7-9 and TRBJ1-5; D is undetermined. With 5 bases removed from V and 2 bases from J, the gap between germline ends came to 7 bases. Germline V gene lookup returns CDR1 SEHNR and CDR2 FQNEAQ (reference sequence). This CDR3 is 13 amino acids long. CDR3 sequence: CASSSFGNQPQHF. CDR3 DNA sequence: TGTGCCAGCAGCAGCTTTGGCAATCAGCCCCAGCATTTT. Variable domain in full (rest from reference TRBV7-9 and TRBJ1-5): DTGVSQNPRHKITKRGQNVTFRCDPISEHNRLYWYRQTLGQGPEFLTYFQNEAQLEKSRLLSDRFSAERPKGSFSTLEIQRTEQGDSAMYLCASSSFGNQPQHFGDGTRLSIL.

This clone was recorded a few times. The chain employs TRBV18 and TRBJ2-5; D not resolved. CDR3 length: 14 residues. Looked up from germline, CDR1 is KGHSH and CDR2 is LQKENI. Trimming stripped 3 bases from V and 0 bases from J, with 8 bases between. CDR3 sequence: CASSPLRDQETQYF. The CDR3 DNA sequence: TGTGCCAGCTCACCCCTTAGGGACCAAGAGACCCAGTACTTC.

CDR3 protein: CASSLSSGSSYEQYF. CDR3 in DNA: TGTGCCAGCAGTTTATCCAGCGGGAGCTCCTACGAGCAGTACTTC. The chain uses TRBV28 and TRBJ2-7; 8 positions match TRBD2. CDR3 length equals 15 residues. The germline gives CDR1 MDHEN, CDR2 SYDVKM. V lost 1 base and J lost 0; bases outside the gene matches: 2.

This clone turned up a few times. Within the sample, other DNA sequences also encode this same CDR3. The chain joins TRBV11-2 to TRBJ2-2, with D possibly called TRBD1 or TRBD2 (5 bases each). Per germline, CDR1 SGHAT and CDR2 FQNNGV. Trimming took off 3 bases at V and 1 base at J, with 6 bases between the two ends. This CDR3 is 14 amino acids long. CDR3: CASSLRGNTGELFF. CDR3 DNA: TGTGCCAGCAGCTTGAGGGGGAACACCGGGGAGCTGTTTTTT.

This clone was seen once. V and J are TRBV19 and TRBJ2-5; no clear D. Germline CDR1 is LNHDA and CDR2 is SQIVND (reference sequence). The length of the CDR3 is 15 residues. Between the trimmed V and J ends, which lost 4 bases and 3 bases, there was a span of 15 bases. The CDR3 sequence: CASSNFPGREETQYF. The CDR3 nucleotides are TGTGCCAGTAGTAACTTCCCCGGACGAGAAGAGACCCAGTACTTC.

The V and J genes are TRBV5-1 and TRBJ1-2; 9 bases are a match to TRBD1. J gave up 5 bases and V 5 bases, and 10 bases lay outside the gene matches. Germline CDR1 and CDR2: SGHRS and YFSETQ. The CDR3 is made up of 15 amino acids. The DNA for the CDR3 is TGCGCCAGCAGGCCCGGGACAGGGAGGATATATGGCTACACCTTC. Amino acid sequence: CASRPGTGRIYGYTF.

The chain recombines TRBV4-2 with TRBJ2-3, with 10 bases lining up with TRBD2. The V gene's germline CDR1 is LGHNA and CDR2 YNFKEQ. J gave up 4 bases and V 4 bases, and 5 bases lay outside the gene matches. This CDR3 has 15 residues. The CDR3 loop reads CASSPEREGPDTQYF. The CDR3 DNA follows: TGTGCCAGCAGCCCGGAGCGGGAGGGCCCAGATACGCAGTATTTT.

The CDR3 region has the DNA TGCGCCAGCAGCCCGGGACAGGGGGCTTCCTTGAGCTCCTACAATGAGCAGTTCTTC. This gives the protein CASSPGQGASLSSYNEQFF. The chain recombines TRBV5-1 with TRBJ2-1; 12 bases match TRBD1. Losses at the gene ends were 4 bases for V and 0 bases for J; bases not matched to a gene: 11. This CDR3 is 19 amino acids long. Germline loops: CDR1 SGHRS, CDR2 YFSETQ.

The CDR3 sequence: CASRGRQRTQETQYF. DNA for the CDR3: TGTGCCAGCAGGGGGAGGCAGCGAACCCAAGAGACCCAGTACTTC. The genes are TRBV27 and TRBJ2-5; a weak D match, TRBD2 (6 bases). V gave up 6 bases and J gave up 1 base, with 15 bases separating them. Looked up from germline, CDR1 is MNHEY and CDR2 is SMNVEV (reference sequence). This CDR3 contains 15 residues.

The rearrangement links TRBV30 to TRBJ1-5; possibly TRBD1 for D (5 bases). Germline CDR1 is GTSNPN and CDR2 is SVGIG (reference sequence). Trimming removed 5 bases from V and 2 bases from J, with 16 bases in between. This CDR3 region has 15 residues. CDR3 sequence (DNA): TGTGCCTGGTCCCGAGACAGCCGAGGCAATCAGCCCCAGCATTTT. It translates to CAWSRDSRGNQPQHF.

The V call is TRBV6-5, the J call TRBJ2-3; D is possibly TRBD1 (6 bases). Trimming took 0 bases from V and 0 from J, leaving 10 bases between them. The CDR3 sequence is 16 residues long. Germline CDR1 reads MNHEY; CDR2 reads SVGAGI. The CDR3 region has the DNA TGTGCCAGCAGTTACTCCCGACAGGCAAGCACAGATACGCAGTATTTT. It encodes CASSYSRQASTDTQYF.

The chain joins TRBV5-1 to TRBJ2-7; D not resolved. CDR1 and CDR2 from the germline V gene are SGHRS and YFSETQ. The length of the CDR3 is 16 residues. V was cut by 4 bases and J by 0 bases, with 17 bases left in between. CDR3 DNA: TGCGCCAGCAGCCGAGGTTATGGTACTGCCTCCTACGAGCAGTACTTC. Translation gives CASSRGYGTASYEQYF.

In its sample, this clone was seen a few times. The V call is TRBV4-1, the J call TRBJ2-4; D unclear. Deletions cut 9 bases from V and 1 base from J, with 13 bases between. Germline CDR1 and CDR2: MGHRA and YSYEKL. The CDR3 loop spans 14 amino acids. For the CDR3, the DNA is TGCGCCAGTACGACCGTGGGGGCCAAAAACATTCAGTACTTC. It yields the protein CASTTVGAKNIQYF.

The chain carries TRBV5-1 and TRBJ2-2, with D tentatively TRBD1 (5 bases). The CDR3 covers 15 residues. Germline CDR1 SGHRS, CDR2 YFSETQ. Trimming removed 6 bases at V and 0 bases at J, with 12 bases between. The CDR3 here is CASTLRTPNTGELFF. CDR3 bases: TGCGCCAGCACCCTCCGGACACCGAACACCGGGGAGCTGTTTTTT.